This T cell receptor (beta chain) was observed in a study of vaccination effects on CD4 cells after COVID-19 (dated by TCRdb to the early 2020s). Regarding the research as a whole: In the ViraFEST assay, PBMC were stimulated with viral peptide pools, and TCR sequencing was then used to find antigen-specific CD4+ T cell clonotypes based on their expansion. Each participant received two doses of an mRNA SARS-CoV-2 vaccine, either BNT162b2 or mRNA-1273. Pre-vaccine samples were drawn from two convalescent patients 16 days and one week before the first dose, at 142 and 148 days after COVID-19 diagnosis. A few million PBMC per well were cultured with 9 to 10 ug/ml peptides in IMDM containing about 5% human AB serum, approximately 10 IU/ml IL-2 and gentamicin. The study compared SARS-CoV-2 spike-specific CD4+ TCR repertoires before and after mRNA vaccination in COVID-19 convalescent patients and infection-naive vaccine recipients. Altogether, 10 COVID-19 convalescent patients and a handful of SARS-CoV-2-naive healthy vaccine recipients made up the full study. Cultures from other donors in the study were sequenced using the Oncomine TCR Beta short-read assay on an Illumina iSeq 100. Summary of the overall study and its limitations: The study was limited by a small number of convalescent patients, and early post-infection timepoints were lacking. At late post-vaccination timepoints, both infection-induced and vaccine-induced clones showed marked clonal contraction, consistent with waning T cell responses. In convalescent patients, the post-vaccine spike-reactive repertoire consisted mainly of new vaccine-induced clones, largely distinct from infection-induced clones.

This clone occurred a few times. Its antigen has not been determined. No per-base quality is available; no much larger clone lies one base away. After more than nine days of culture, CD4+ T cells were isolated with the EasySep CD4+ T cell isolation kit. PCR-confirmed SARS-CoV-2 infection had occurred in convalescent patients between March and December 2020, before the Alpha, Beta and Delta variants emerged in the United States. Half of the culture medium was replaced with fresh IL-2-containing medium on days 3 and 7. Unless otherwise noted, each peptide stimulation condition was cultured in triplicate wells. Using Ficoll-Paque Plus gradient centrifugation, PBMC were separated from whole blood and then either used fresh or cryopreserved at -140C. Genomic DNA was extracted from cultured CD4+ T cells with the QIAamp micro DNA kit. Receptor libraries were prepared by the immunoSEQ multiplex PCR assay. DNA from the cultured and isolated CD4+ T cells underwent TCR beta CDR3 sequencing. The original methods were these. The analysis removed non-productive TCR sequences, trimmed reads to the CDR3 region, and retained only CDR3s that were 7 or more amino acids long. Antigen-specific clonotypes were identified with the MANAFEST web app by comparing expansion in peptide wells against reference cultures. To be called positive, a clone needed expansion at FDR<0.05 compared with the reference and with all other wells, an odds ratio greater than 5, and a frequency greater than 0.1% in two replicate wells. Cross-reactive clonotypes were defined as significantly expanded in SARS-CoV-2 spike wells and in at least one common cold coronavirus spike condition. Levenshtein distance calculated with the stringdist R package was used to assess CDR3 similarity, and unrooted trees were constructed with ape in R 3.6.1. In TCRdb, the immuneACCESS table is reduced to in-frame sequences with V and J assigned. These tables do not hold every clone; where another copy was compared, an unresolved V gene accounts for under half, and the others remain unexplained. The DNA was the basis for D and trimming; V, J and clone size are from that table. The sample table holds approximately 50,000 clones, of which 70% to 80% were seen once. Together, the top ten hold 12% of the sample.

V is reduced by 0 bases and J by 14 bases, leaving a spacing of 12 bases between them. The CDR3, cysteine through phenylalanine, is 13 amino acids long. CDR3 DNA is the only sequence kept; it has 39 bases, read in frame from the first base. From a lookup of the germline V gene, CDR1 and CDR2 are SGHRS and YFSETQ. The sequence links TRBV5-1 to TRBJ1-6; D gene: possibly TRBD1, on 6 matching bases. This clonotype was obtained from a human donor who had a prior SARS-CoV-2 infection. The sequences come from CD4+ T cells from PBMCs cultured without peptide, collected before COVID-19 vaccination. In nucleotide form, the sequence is TGCGCCAGCAGCTTGGCTTGGGGGGCCACCCTCCACTTT. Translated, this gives CASSLAWGATLHF.